This entry concerns a single TCR beta chain. Its antigen is undetermined. These data belong to a study of graft-versus-host responses after intestinal transplantation. Background on the study: For around 3 years after anti-thymocyte globulin induction, all recipients took tacrolimus and steroids.

Clones were read by immunoSEQ multiplex PCR, and TCRdb kept only the in-frame ones, dropping some. Of 25,000 to 35,000 clones listed, around 90% are singletons. The V gene end was trimmed by 3 bases and the J gene end by 8 bases; junction bases not matched to a gene: 7. The CDR3 covers 14 residues. CDR1 and CDR2 from the germline V gene are MNHEY and SVGAGI. Overall study findings and caveats: Where graft-donor T cell macrochimerism was present, patients had high graft-versus-host to host-versus-graft clonal ratios in allografts. The recipient marrow held GvH clones, and some of them showed up first in ileum or blood. Maximum circulating GvH clone levels tracked with early post-transplant HvG decreases.

The sequence was collected from a human patient who received an intestinal transplant, so some T cells may come from the graft donor. The source material was PBMCs, sampled about 420 days after intestinal transplantation. The chain couples TRBV6-5 to TRBJ2-4; 7 nucleotides match TRBD1. The CDR3 loop is CASSYRPGQYIQYF. The CDR3 nucleotides are TGTGCCAGCAGTTATCGCCCGGGACAGTACATTCAGTACTTC.